Following are 2 T cell receptor beta chains from one sample sequenced in a study of blood T cell repertoires in COVID-19 (TCRdb year 2020). Libraries were prepared through the immunoSEQ multiplex PCR assay. The table was pulled from immuneACCESS by TCRdb, which kept in-frame rearrangements only. Such tables lose some clones; where checked, under half of the loss comes from unresolved V genes, and the rest has no known cause. Counted in this sample were around 280,000 clones; about 90% of them appeared once. The ten largest clonotypes hold about 1.5% of the sample. The material sequenced was PBMCs or T cells enriched from blood (not recorded which). The receptors were gathered from a woman between 18 and 29 years old with acute COVID-19.

The rearrangement links TRBV11-2 to TRBJ2-7, with D tentatively TRBD2 (6 bases). Trimming left V 3 bases short and J 0 bases short, with 9 bases between. In germline, CDR1 is SGHAT, CDR2 FQNNGV. CDR3 length: 14 residues. Here the CDR3 reads CASSLDYTSYEQYF. CDR3 DNA: TGTGCCAGCAGCTTGGACTACACCTCCTACGAGCAGTACTTC.

As regards this clone: Additional DNA sequences in this sample encode the identical CDR3. V usage is TRBV27 and J usage is TRBJ1-5; D possibly corresponds to TRBD1 (6 bases). Germline assignment: CDR1 MNHEY and CDR2 SMNVEV (reference sequence). The V gene lost 6 bases and the J gene lost 2 bases, with 11 bases spanning the gap. The CDR3 spans 14 residues. DNA of the CDR3: TGTGCCAGCAGCCTAGGGGGGGGCAATCAGCCCCAGCATTTT. Protein product: CASSLGGGNQPQHF.